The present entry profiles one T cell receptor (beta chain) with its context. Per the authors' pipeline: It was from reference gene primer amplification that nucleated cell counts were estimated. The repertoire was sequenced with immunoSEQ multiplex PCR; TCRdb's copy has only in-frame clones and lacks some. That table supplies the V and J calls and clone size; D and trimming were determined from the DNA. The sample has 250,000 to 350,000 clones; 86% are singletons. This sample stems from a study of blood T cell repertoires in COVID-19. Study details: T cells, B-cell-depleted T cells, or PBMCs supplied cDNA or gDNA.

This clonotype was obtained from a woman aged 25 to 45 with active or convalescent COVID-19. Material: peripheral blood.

The chain's CDR3 is CASSSWATDTQYF. The CDR3 nucleotides read TGTGCCAGCAGCTCCTGGGCCACAGATACGCAGTATTTT. This rearrangement joins TRBV5-6 to TRBJ2-3; no definite D call. This CDR3 is 13 amino acids long. Trimming pared 3 bases from V and 2 bases from J, leaving 7 bases between. CDR1 and CDR2 (germline): SGHDT, YYEEEE.